This note documents a single T cell receptor (beta chain) sequence. Its antigen is as yet unknown. Mismatch with germline at one junction end may stem from a read error. The data belong to a study of T cells in Graves' hyperthyroidism and ophthalmopathy. The study's findings and limits: In blood, most of the thyroid clonotypes expanded above 0.001 were also present. The authors' 13 V-J model separated ophthalmopathy from stable hyperthyroidism.

Looked up from germline, CDR1 is MGHDK and CDR2 is SYGVNS. The CDR3 spans 14 residues. The hyperthyroidism was newly diagnosed and had lasted under 2 months; the patients were aged 18 to 65. The study based diagnoses on clinical symptoms, serum thyroxine and TRAb, thyroid ultrasound and orbital computed tomography. Regions amplified from RNA transcripts were the TCR beta CDR3 regions. RT-PCR in the first round (using the HTBI primer set) targeted the TCR CDR3. MiXCR, run by TCRdb on the multiplex PCR reads, gives a single entry per CDR3 protein. The sample has about 560,000 distinct CDR3 sequences, just over 45% seen once; the top ten hold just under 8.5%.

The source of this sequence is a woman aged 18-29 years with Graves' hyperthyroidism. V is TRBV25-1 and J is TRBJ2-5; no definite D call. Sequencing was performed on peripheral blood or thyroid tissue (not recorded which). Here the CDR3 DNA reads TGTGCCAGCAGTGAATGGGCGGAACAAGAGACCCAATACTTC. Translating gives CASSEWAEQETQYF. The entire variable domain, with the rest obtained from reference TRBV25-1 and TRBJ2-5, is as follows: EADIYQTPRYLVIGTGKKITLECSQTMGHDKMYWYQQDPGMELHLIHYSYGVNSTEKGDLSSESTVSRIRTEHFPLTLESARPSHTSQYLCASSEWAEQETQYFGPGTRLLVL.